The sequence of this T cell receptor beta chain was determined in a study of CD8 T cells in Susac syndrome. Overall study: At the time their blood was drawn, patients with Susac syndrome were either therapy-naive, on corticosteroids (with some of them also receiving intravenous immunoglobulin), or on intravenous immunoglobulin alone.

The RNA, about 0.5 to 1 ug, was put through reverse transcription using random hexamers. TCRdb fed the immunoSEQ multiplex PCR reads into MiXCR, producing one record per CDR3 protein. The sample records under 95,000 distinct CDR3 sequences, more than 85% being singletons. CD8+ and CD4+ T cells circulating in blood were sequenced for TCR beta. Germline V lookup: CDR1 SGDLS, CDR2 YYNGEE. V shed 0 bases and J 4 bases; nucleotides not matched to a gene: 5. The CDR3 is made up of 15 amino acids. This clonotype originated in a human donor with Susac syndrome. Sequencing was done on a sample of CD8+ T cells from PBMCs. V gene TRBV9 combines with J gene TRBJ1-1; 8 nucleotides align to TRBD1. CDR3 bases: TGTGCCAGCAGCGTAGTCGACAGGGGCGGCACTGAAGCTTTCTTT. As protein: CASSVVDRGGTEAFF.